This TCR beta chain was identified during a study of T cell repertoires in cytomegalovirus infection. The overall study: A matching HLA type, together with CMV infection, was signaled by public TCR beta signatures.

This clonotype was found many times. Antigen: not known. One entry per CDR3 protein results from TCRdb running MiXCR on the reads. The sample gives about 260,000 distinct CDR3 sequences, approximately 14% of which show up once; roughly 9.7% is in the top ten. Study-level findings and limits: The ex vivo response was dominated by HLA-C-restricted CMV-specific TCR beta clonotypes. Identification of carriers of CMV plus the relevant HLA was achieved through cumulative public TCR beta family frequency.

This clonotype originated in a human donor in good health (CMV status not recorded). Some clones in this sample may be carry-over from other donors' samples. What was sequenced was PBMCs.

The CDR3 DNA sequence: TGTGCCAGCAGCTTCCGACCTACTAATCAGGTCCATCAGCCCCAGCATTTT. The encoded protein is CASSFRPTNQVHQPQHF. This chain joins TRBV7-2 and TRBJ1-5; D is ambiguous. V lost 3 bases, J lost 5 bases, and 20 bases lay in between. Germline V gene sequence: CDR1 SGHTA, CDR2 FQGNSA. The CDR3 runs to 17 residues.